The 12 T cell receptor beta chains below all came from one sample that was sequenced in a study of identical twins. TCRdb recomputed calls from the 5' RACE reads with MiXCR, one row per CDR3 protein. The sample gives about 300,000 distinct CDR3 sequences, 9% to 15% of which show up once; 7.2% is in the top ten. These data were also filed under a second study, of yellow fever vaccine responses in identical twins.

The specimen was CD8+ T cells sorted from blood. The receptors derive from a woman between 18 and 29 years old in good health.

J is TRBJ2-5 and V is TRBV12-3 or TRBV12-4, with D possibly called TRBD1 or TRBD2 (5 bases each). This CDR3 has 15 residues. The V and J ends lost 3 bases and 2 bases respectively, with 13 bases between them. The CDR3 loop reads CASSLGVRRQETQYF. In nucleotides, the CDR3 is TGTGCCAGCAGTTTGGGGGTACGCCGTCAAGAGACCCAGTACTTC.

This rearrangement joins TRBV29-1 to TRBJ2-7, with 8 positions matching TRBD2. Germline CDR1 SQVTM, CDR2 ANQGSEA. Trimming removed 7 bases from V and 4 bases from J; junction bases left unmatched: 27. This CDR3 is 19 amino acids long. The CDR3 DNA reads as TGCAGCGCGGGAGGGGGGCAGGACAGCGTGGGGGCTTCCTCGTACGAGCAGTACTTC. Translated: CSAGGGQDSVGASSYEQYF.

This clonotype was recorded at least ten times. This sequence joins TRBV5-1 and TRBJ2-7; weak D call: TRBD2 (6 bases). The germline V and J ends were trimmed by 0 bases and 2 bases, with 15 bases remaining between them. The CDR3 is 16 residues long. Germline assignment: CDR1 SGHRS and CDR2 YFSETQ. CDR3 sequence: CASSLESAGITYEQYF. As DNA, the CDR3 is TGCGCCAGCAGCTTGGAATCGGCGGGAATAACCTACGAGCAGTACTTC.

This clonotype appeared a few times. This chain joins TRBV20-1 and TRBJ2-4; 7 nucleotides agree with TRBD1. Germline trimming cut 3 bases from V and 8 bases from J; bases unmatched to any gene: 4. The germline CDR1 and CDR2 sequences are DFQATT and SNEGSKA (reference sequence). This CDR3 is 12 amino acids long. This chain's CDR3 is CSAREQGYIQYF. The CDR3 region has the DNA TGCAGTGCTAGGGAACAGGGGTACATTCAGTACTTC.

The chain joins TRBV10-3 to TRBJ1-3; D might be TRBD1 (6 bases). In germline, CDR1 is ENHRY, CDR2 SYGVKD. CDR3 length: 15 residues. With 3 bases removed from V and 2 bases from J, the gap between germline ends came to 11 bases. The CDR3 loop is CAISEREGAGNTIYF. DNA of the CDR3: TGTGCCATCAGTGAAAGGGAGGGGGCTGGAAACACCATATATTTT.

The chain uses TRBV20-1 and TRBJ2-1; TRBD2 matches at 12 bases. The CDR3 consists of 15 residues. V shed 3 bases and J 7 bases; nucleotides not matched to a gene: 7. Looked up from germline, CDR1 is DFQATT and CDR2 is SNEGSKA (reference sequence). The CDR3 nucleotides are TGCAGTGCTAGGAAGACTAGCGGGGGAAGGAATGAGCAGTTCTTC. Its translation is CSARKTSGGRNEQFF.

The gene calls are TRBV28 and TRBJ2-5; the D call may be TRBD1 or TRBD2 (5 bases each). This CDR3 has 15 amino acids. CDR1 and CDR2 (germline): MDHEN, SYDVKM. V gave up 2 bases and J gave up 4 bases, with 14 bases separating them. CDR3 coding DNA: TGTGCCAGCAGTTTAAGTGGGGGTCAAGGAGAGACCCAGTACTTC. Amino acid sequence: CASSLSGGQGETQYF.

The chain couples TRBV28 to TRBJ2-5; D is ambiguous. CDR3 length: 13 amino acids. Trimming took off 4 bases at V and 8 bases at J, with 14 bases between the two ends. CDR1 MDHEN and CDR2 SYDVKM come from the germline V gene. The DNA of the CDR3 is TGTGCCAGCAGTTCCGGAACCGTTTCTACCCAGTACTTC. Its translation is CASSSGTVSTQYF.

This CDR3 is CASSKIQGGSEQYF. DNA of the CDR3: TGTGCCAGCAGTAAAATACAGGGAGGTAGCGAGCAGTACTTC. This rearrangement joins TRBV6-1 to TRBJ2-7; the D call may be TRBD1 or TRBD2 (6 bases each). CDR1 and CDR2 (germline): MNHNS, SASEGT. The CDR3 spans 14 residues. Between the trimmed V and J ends, which lost 5 bases and 6 bases, there was a span of 17 bases.

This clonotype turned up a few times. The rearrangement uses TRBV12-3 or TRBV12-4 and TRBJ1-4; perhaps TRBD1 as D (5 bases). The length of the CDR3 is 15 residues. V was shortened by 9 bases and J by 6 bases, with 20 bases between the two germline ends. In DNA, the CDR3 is TGTGCCAGTTCCACGTTGCAGGGACTAGATGAAAAACTGTTTTTT. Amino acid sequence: CASSTLQGLDEKLFF.

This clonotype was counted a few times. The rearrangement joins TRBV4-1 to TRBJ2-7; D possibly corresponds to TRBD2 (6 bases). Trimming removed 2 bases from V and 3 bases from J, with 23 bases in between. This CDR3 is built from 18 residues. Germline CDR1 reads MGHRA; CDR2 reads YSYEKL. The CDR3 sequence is CASSQPARRKEGGYEQYF. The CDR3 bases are TGCGCCAGCAGCCAACCCGCCAGAAGGAAGGAGGGAGGCTACGAGCAGTACTTC.

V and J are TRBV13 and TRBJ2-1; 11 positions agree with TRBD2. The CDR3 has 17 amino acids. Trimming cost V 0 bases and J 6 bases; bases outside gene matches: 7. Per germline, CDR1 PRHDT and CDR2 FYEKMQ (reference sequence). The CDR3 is CASSLGTSGNRANEQFF. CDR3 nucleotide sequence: TGTGCCAGCAGCTTAGGGACTAGCGGGAACCGTGCCAATGAGCAGTTCTTC.